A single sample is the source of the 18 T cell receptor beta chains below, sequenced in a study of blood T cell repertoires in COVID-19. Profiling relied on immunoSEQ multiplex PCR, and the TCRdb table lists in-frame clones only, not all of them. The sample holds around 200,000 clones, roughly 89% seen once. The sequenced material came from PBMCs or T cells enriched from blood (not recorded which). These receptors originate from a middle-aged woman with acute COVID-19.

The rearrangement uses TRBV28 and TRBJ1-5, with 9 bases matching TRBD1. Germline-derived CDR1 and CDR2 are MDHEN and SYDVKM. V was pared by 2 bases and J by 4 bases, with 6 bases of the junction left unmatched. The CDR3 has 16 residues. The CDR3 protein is CASSLRDRVKNQPQHF. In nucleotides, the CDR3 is TGTGCCAGCAGTTTAAGGGACAGGGTAAAGAATCAGCCCCAGCATTTT.

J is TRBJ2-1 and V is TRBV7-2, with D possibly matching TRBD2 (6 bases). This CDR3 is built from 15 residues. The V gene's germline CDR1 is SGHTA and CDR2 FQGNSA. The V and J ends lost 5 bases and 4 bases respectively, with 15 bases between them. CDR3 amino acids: CASSTRRGLYNEQFF. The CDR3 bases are TGTGCCAGCAGCACGCGGAGGGGTTTATACAATGAGCAGTTCTTC.

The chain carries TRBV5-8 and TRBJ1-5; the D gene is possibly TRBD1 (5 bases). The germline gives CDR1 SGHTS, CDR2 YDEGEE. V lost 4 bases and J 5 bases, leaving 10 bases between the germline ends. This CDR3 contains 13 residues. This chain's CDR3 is CASSPGLHQPQHF. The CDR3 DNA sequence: TGTGCCAGCAGCCCGGGACTTCATCAGCCCCAGCATTTT.

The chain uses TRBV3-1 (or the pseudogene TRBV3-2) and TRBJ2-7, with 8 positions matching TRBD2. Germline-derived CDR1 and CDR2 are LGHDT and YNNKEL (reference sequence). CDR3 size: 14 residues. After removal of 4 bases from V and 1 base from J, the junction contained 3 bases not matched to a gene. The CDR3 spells CASSPGGGSYEQYF. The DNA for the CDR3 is TGTGCCAGCAGCCCCGGGGGGGGGTCCTACGAGCAGTACTTC.

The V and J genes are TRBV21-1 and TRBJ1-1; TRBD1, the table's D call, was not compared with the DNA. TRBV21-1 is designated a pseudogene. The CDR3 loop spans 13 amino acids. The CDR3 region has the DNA TGTGCCAGCGGACACAGGGGGCTCACTGAAGCTTTCTTT. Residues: CASGHRGLTEAFF.

The DNA for the CDR3 is TGTGCCAGCAGCTTAGGGGACAGGGGCTCCTACAATGAGCAGTTCTTC. This sequence encodes CASSLGDRGSYNEQFF. This chain uses TRBV11-1 with TRBJ2-1, with 10 positions matching TRBD1. Unmatched junction bases numbered 0, after V lost 1 base and J lost 0 bases. Germline V gene sequence: CDR1 SGHAT, CDR2 FQDESV (reference sequence). CDR3 length equals 16 residues.

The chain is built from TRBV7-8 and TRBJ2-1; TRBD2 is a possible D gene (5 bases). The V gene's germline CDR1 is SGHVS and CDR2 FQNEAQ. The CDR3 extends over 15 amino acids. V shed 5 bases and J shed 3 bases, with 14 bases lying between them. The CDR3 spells CASSRTAGRYNEQFF. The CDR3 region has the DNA TGTGCCAGCAGCCGGACTGCGGGTCGCTACAATGAGCAGTTCTTC.

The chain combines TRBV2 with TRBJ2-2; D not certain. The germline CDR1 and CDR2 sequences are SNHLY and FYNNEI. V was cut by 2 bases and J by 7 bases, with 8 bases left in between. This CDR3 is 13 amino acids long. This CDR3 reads CASSEFRIGELFF. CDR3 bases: TGTGCCAGCAGTGAATTCAGGATCGGGGAGCTGTTTTTT.

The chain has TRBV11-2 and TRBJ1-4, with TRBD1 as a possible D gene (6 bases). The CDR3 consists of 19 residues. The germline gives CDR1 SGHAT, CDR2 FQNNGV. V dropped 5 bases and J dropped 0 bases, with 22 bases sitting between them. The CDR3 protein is CASSPPWGKGDATNEKLFF. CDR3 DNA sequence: TGTGCCAGCAGCCCCCCCTGGGGTAAGGGGGATGCAACTAATGAAAAACTGTTTTTT.

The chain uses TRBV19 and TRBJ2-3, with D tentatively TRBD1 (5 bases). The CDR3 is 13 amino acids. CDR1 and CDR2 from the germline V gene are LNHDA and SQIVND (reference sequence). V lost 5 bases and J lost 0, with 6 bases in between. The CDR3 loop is CASSDRSTDTQYF. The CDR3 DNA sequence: TGTGCCAGTAGTGACAGAAGCACAGATACGCAGTATTTT.

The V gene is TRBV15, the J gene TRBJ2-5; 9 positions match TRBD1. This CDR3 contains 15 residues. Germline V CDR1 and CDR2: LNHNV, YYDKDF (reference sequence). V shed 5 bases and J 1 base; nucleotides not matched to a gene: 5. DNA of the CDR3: TGTGCCACCAGCCGGGACAGGGAACGCCAAGAGACCCAGTACTTC. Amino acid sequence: CATSRDRERQETQYF.

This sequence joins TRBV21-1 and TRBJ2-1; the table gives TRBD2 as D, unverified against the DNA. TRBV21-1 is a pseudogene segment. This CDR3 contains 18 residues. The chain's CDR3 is CASSKVIHIGVTDNEQFF. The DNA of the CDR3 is TGTGCCAGCAGCAAAGTAATCCATATCGGGGTAACGGACAATGAGCAGTTCTTC.

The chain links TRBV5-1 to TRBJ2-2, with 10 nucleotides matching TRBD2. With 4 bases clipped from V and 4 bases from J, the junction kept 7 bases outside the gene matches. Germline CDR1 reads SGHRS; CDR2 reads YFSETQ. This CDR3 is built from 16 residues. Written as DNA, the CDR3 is TGCGCCAGCAGCCCAGTAGCGGGGGGCCCCACCGGGGAGCTGTTTTTT. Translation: CASSPVAGGPTGELFF.

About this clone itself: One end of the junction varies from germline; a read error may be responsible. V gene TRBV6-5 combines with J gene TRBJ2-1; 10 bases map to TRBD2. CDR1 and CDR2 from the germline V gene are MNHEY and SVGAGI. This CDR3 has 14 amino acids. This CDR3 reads CACSGRAQYNEQFF. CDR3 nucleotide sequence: TGTGCCTGCAGCGGGAGGGCCCAGTACAATGAGCAGTTCTTC.

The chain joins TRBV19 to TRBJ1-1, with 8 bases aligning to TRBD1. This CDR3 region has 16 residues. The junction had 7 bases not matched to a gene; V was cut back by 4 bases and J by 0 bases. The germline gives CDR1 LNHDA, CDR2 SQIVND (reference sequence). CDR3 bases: TGTGCCAGTAGTACCCCCCGACAGGGGTTGAACACTGAAGCTTTCTTT. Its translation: CASSTPRQGLNTEAFF.

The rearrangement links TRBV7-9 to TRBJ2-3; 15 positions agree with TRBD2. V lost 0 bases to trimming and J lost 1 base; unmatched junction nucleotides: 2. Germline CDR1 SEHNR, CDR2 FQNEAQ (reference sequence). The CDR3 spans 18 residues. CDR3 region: CASSLARTSGGGTDTQYF. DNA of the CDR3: TGTGCCAGCAGCTTAGCCCGGACTAGCGGGGGGGGCACAGATACGCAGTATTTT.

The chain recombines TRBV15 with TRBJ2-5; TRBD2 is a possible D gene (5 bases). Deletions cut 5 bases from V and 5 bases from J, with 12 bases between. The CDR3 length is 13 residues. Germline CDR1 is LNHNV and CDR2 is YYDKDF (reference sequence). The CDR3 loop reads CATSEGVRETQYF. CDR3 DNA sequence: TGTGCCACCAGCGAGGGTGTCCGGGAGACCCAGTACTTC.

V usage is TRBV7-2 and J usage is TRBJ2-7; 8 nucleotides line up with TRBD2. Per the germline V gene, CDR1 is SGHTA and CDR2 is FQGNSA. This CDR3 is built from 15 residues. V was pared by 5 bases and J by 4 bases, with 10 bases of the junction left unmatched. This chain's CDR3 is CASSASGTSWYEQYF. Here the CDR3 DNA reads TGTGCCAGCAGCGCCTCCGGGACTAGTTGGTACGAGCAGTACTTC.